The rows below give T cell receptor beta chains drawn from one sample of a study of T cell responses to AZD1222 COVID-19 vaccine. Generated by immunoSEQ multiplex PCR, the TCRdb table keeps only in-frame clones and is missing some. The table shows some 140,000 clones, with 75% to 90% occurring only once. This sample comprised peripheral blood, obtained on day 0 of AZD1222 vaccination. The receptors derive from an adult in good health. Both conserved end residues are part of each CDR3. A D gene is named only where the DNA matches it firmly. Rows may omit the clone size; those that give it use once, few, many or a size class.

D	size	V	J	CDR3	DNA
.	.	TRBV2	TRBJ2-5	CASIPHEYQETQYF	TGTGCCAGCATCCCTCACGAGTACCAAGAGACCCAGTACTTC
.	.	TRBV29-1	TRBJ2-7	CSVTSGAPYEQYF	TGCAGCGTCACGAGTGGGGCTCCCTACGAGCAGTACTTC
.	.	TRBV6-6	TRBJ1-2	CASSPTQGRGYGYTF	TGTGCCAGCAGCCCGACTCAGGGGAGGGGGTATGGCTACACCTTC
.	.	TRBV7-8	TRBJ2-7	CASSRWSGYEQYF	TGTGCCAGCAGCCGCTGGTCGGGCTACGAGCAGTACTTC
.	few	TRBV18	TRBJ1-2	CASSRYRDQSPTNYGYTF	TGTGCCAGCTCACGATACAGAGACCAATCGCCGACTAACTATGGCTACACCTTC
.	.	TRBV28	TRBJ1-2	CASRPLASFGDFYGYTF	TGTGCCAGCAGACCACTTGCTAGTTTTGGAGATTTCTATGGCTACACCTTC
.	few	TRBV9	TRBJ1-5	CASSVGGTLSNNQPQHF	TGTGCCAGCAGCGTAGGGGGGACGCTCTCTAATAATCAGCCCCAGCATTTT
.	.	TRBV3-1/TRBV3-2	TRBJ1-1	CASSQEVDTEAFF	TGTGCCAGCAGCCAAGAAGTCGACACTGAAGCTTTCTTT
.	.	TRBV14	TRBJ2-5	CASSLQHGGAQGAQYF	TGTGCCAGCAGCCTTCAGCACGGCGGGGCCCAAGGGGCCCAGTACTTC
TRBD1	.	TRBV9	TRBJ1-3	CASSINGQGNTIYF	TGTGCCAGCAGCATAAACGGACAGGGGAACACCATATATTTT
.	.	TRBV28	TRBJ1-5	CASIPNREGNQPQHF	TGTGCCAGCATTCCGAACAGGGAAGGCAATCAGCCCCAGCATTTT
.	.	TRBV3-1/TRBV3-2	TRBJ2-2	CASSQDMALFF	TGTGCCAGCAGCCAAGATATGGCGCTGTTTTTT
TRBD2	.	TRBV5-1	TRBJ2-5	CASSPGTSGGLLAATQYF	TGCGCCAGCAGCCCAGGGACTAGCGGGGGGCTCTTGGCGGCGACCCAGTACTTC
.	.	TRBV10-3	TRBJ1-5	CAISEGPNGGQPQHF	TGTGCCATCAGTGAGGGCCCCAACGGGGGTCAGCCCCAGCATTTT
TRBD1	.	TRBV10-3	TRBJ2-7	CAISEGLGQGADEQYF	TGTGCCATCAGTGAGGGTCTGGGACAGGGGGCCGACGAGCAGTACTTC
.	.	TRBV12-3/TRBV12-4	TRBJ1-5	CASTRDRFQPQHF	TGTGCCAGCACCCGGGACCGTTTTCAGCCCCAGCATTTT
.	.	TRBV4-1	TRBJ2-6	CASSPSETSSGANVLTF	TGCGCCAGCAGCCCCTCCGAGACTAGCTCTGGGGCCAACGTCCTGACTTTC
.	.	TRBV6-5	TRBJ1-2	CASSLPRSPLYGYTF	TGTGCCAGCAGTTTGCCCAGGTCCCCTCTCTATGGCTACACCTTC
.	.	TRBV28	TRBJ1-1	CASSLGVRNTEAFF	TGTGCCAGCAGTTTGGGCGTTAGGAACACTGAAGCTTTCTTT
TRBD1	.	TRBV6-6	TRBJ1-1	CASTLDRGEAFF	TGTGCCAGCACTTTAGACAGGGGTGAAGCTTTCTTT
.	.	TRBV5-4	TRBJ2-1	CASSLEGPQGEQFF	TGTGCCAGCAGCTTGGAGGGACCCCAGGGGGAGCAGTTCTTC
.	.	TRBV29-1	TRBJ1-1	CSVVGRDEAFF	TGCAGCGTTGTGGGCAGGGACGAAGCTTTCTTT
.	.	TRBV6-1	TRBJ2-7	CASSDQGITTYEQYF	TGTGCCAGCAGTGATCAGGGCATCACTACCTACGAGCAGTACTTC
.	.	TRBV30	TRBJ1-1	CAWSLWTLTETEAFF	TGTGCCTGGAGCCTTTGGACACTTACGGAAACTGAAGCTTTCTTT
TRBD2	.	TRBV6-5	TRBJ2-1	CASRRLAGGLNEQFF	TGTGCCAGCAGGCGACTAGCGGGGGGACTCAATGAGCAGTTCTTC
TRBD1	few	TRBV5-6	TRBJ1-1	CASSPLAAGGRAEAFF	TGTGCCAGCAGCCCCTTGGCTGCAGGGGGGAGGGCTGAAGCTTTCTTT
.	.	TRBV7-9	TRBJ1-1	CASSVQDTEAFF	TGTGCCAGCAGCGTACAGGACACTGAAGCTTTCTTT
.	.	TRBV4-2	TRBJ1-1	CASSQDYQGMNTEAFF	TGTGCCAGCAGCCAAGATTATCAGGGAATGAACACTGAAGCTTTCTTT
.	few	TRBV7-3	TRBJ2-1	CASSPSRLSNEQFF	TGTGCCAGCAGCCCTAGCAGACTGTCCAATGAGCAGTTCTTC
TRBD1	.	TRBV28	TRBJ1-5	CASSFGRGRGSNQPQHF	TGTGCCAGCAGTTTCGGCAGGGGGCGAGGGAGCAATCAGCCCCAGCATTTT
.	.	TRBV4-2	TRBJ1-5	CASSPVGASNQPQHF	TGTGCCAGCAGCCCGGTAGGGGCGAGTAATCAGCCCCAGCATTTT
.	.	TRBV18	TRBJ2-7	CASSPDSYEQYF	TGTGCCAGCTCACCTGACAGCTACGAGCAGTACTTC
TRBD1	.	TRBV24-1	TRBJ2-1	CATSEGTGGLGNEQFF	TGTGCCACCAGTGAAGGGACAGGGGGTTTAGGCAATGAGCAGTTCTTC
.	.	TRBV7-9	TRBJ1-2	CASSALYRDGYTF	TGTGCCAGCAGCGCCCTGTACAGGGACGGCTACACCTTC
.	.	TRBV28	TRBJ1-6	CASTPRGRANSPLHF	TGTGCCAGCACTCCAAGGGGCAGAGCAAATTCACCCCTCCACTTT
.	.	TRBV4-1	TRBJ1-5	CASSQEGRQPQHF	TGCGCCAGCAGCCAAGAGGGGCGTCAGCCCCAGCATTTT
.	.	TRBV9	TRBJ1-2	CASSPSRDIGYTF	TGTGCCAGCAGCCCAAGTCGGGACATCGGCTACACCTTC
.	.	TRBV6-5	TRBJ1-3	CATAPGNTIYF	TGTGCGACGGCACCTGGAAACACCATATATTTT
.	medium-sized	TRBV25-1	TRBJ1-6	CASSESSYNSPLHF	TGTGCCAGCAGTGAATCTTCCTATAATTCACCCCTCCACTTT
TRBD1	few	TRBV5-1	TRBJ1-4	CASSVQGAEEKLFF	TGCGCCAGCAGCGTACAGGGGGCAGAGGAAAAACTGTTTTTT